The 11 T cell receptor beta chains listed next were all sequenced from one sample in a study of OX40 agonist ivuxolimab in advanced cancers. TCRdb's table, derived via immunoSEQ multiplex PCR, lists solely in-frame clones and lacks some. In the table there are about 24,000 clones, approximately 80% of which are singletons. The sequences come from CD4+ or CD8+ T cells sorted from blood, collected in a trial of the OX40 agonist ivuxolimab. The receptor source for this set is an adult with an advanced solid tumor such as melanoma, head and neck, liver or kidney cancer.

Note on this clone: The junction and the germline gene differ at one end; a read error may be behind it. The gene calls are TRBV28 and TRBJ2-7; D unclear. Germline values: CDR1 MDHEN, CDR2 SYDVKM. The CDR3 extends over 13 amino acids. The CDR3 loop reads CASSYNAVYAQYF. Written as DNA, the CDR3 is TGTGCCAGCAGTTACAACGCGGTCTACGCGCAGTACTTC.

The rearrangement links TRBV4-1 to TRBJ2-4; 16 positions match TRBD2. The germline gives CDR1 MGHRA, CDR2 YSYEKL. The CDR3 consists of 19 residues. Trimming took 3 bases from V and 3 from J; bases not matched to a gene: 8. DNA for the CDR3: TGCGCCAGCAGCCACCCGGGACTAGCGGGGGGGCCGGACAAAAACATTCAGTACTTC. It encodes CASSHPGLAGGPDKNIQYF.

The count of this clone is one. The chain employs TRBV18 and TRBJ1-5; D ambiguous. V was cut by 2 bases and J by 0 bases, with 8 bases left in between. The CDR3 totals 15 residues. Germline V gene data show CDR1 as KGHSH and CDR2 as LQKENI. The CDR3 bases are TGTGCCAGCTCACCAGGGTACGATAGCAATCAGCCCCAGCATTTT. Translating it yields CASSPGYDSNQPQHF.

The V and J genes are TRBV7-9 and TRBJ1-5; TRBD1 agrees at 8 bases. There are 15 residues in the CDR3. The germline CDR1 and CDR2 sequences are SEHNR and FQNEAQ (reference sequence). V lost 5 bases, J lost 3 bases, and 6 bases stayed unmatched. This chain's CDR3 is CASSAGQAHNQPQHF. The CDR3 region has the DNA TGTGCCAGCAGCGCGGGACAGGCGCACAATCAGCCCCAGCATTTT.

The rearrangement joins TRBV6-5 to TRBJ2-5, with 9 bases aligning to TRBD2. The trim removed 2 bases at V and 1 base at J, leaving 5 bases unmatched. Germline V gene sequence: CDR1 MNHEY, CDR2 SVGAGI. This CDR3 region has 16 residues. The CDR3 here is CASSYGAGGPQETQYF. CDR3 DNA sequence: TGTGCCAGCAGTTACGGGGCGGGGGGGCCCCAAGAGACCCAGTACTTC.

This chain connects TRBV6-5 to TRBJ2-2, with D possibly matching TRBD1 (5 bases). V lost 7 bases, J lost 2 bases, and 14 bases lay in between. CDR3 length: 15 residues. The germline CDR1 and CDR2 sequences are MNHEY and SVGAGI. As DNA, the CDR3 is TGTGCCAGCAAGGCTTATCAGGGCAACACCGGGGAGCTGTTTTTT. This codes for CASKAYQGNTGELFF.

The CDR3 protein is CASSTGTRDTGELFF. The CDR3 region has the DNA TGTGCCAGCAGCACCGGGACTAGGGACACCGGGGAGCTGTTTTTT. V and J are TRBV5-6 and TRBJ2-2; TRBD2 matches at 8 bases. The CDR3 is 15 residues long. V lost 4 bases, J lost 3 bases, and 5 bases stayed unmatched. Germline CDR1 reads SGHDT; CDR2 reads YYEEEE. Using reference TRBV5-6 and TRBJ2-2 for the parts outside the CDR3, the full variable domain is DAGVTQSPTHLIKTRGQQVTLRCSPKSGHDTVSWYQQALGQGPQFIFQYYEEEERQRGNFPDRFSGHQFPNYSSELNVNALLLGDSALYLCASSTGTRDTGELFFGEGSRLTVL.

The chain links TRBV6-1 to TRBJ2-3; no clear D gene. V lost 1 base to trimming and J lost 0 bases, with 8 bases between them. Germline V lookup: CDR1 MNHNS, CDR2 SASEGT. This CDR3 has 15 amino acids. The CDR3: CASSEVAGSTDTQYF. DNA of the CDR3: TGTGCCAGCAGTGAAGTGGCCGGGAGCACAGATACGCAGTATTTT.

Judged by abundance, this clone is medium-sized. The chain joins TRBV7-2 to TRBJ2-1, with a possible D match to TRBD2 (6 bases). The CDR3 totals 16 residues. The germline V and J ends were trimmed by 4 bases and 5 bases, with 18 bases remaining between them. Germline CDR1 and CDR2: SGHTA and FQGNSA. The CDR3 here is CASSSRESSLHNEQFF. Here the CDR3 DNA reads TGTGCCAGCAGCTCACGGGAGTCTTCCCTTCACAATGAGCAGTTCTTC.

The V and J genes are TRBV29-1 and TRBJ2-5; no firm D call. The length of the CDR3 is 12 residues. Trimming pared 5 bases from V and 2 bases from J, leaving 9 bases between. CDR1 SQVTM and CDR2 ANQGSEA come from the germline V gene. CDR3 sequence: CSVSGSQETQYF. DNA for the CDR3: TGCAGCGTTTCAGGTAGTCAAGAGACCCAGTACTTC.

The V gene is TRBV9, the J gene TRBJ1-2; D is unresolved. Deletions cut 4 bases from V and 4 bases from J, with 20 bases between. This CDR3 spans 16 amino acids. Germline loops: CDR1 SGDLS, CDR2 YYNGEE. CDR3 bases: TGTGCCAGCAGCCCCCACGGAACAGACTCCTCCTATGGCTACACCTTC. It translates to CASSPHGTDSSYGYTF. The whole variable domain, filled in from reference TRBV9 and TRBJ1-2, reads DSGVTQTPKHLITATGQRVTLRCSPRSGDLSVYWYQQSLDQGLQFLIQYYNGEERAKGNILERFSAQQFPDLHSELNLSSLELGDSALYFCASSPHGTDSSYGYTFGSGTRLTVV.